This entry lists 15 T cell receptor beta chains sequenced from one sample in a study of T cell responses to AZD1222 COVID-19 vaccine. Sequenced by immunoSEQ multiplex PCR; TCRdb stores in-frame clones only, minus some. The profile shows approximately 70,000 clones, 70% to 90% of them singletons. The sequencing here drew on peripheral blood, taken 28 days after the second dose of the MenACWY control vaccine. The receptors were sampled from an adult who received the MenACWY meningococcal vaccine as a control.

The CDR3 DNA follows: TGTGCCAGCAGCCTGGGACATAACTTTGAAGCTTTCTTT. The encoded protein is CASSLGHNFEAFF. The chain links TRBV6-2 or TRBV6-3 to TRBJ1-1, with a tentative D call TRBD1 (6 bases). Trimming removed 6 bases from V and 7 bases from J, with 15 bases in between. Germline lookup yields CDR1 MNHEY and CDR2 SVGEGT. This CDR3 comprises 13 residues.

This CDR3 reads CAISEDGRGRNQPQHF. The CDR3 coding sequence is TGTGCCATCAGTGAGGATGGCAGGGGCCGCAATCAGCCCCAGCATTTT. This chain connects TRBV10-3 to TRBJ1-5, with TRBD1 as a possible D gene (6 bases). V shed 2 bases and J shed 2 bases, with 13 bases lying between them. The germline CDR1 and CDR2 sequences are ENHRY and SYGVKD. CDR3 length: 16 residues.

V is TRBV5-1 and J is TRBJ2-7; D may be TRBD1 (5 bases). The CDR3 has 16 residues. Germline V CDR1 and CDR2: SGHRS, YFSETQ. The germline V and J ends were trimmed by 1 base and 0 bases, with 14 bases remaining between them. CDR3 DNA sequence: TGCGCCAGCAGCTTGTCGGGCAGGGCGACCTCCTACGAGCAGTACTTC. Protein product: CASSLSGRATSYEQYF.

This sequence joins TRBV9 and TRBJ2-7, with D possibly matching TRBD2 (5 bases). This CDR3 has 13 residues. In germline, CDR1 is SGDLS, CDR2 YYNGEE. Trimming removed 4 bases at V and 6 bases at J, with 14 bases between. CDR3 sequence reads: CASSPLTEGEQYF. The CDR3 DNA reads TGTGCCAGCAGCCCCCTCACCGAGGGCGAGCAGTACTTC.

The rearrangement joins TRBV24-1 to TRBJ2-3; TRBD1 might be the D (6 bases). This CDR3 region has 16 residues. The germline V gene has CDR1 KGHDR and CDR2 SFDVKD. V shed 1 base and J shed 2 bases, with 12 bases lying between them. CDR3 in DNA: TGTGCCACCAGTGATTTAGGGCAGGGGCCCACAGATACGCAGTATTTT. This encodes CATSDLGQGPTDTQYF.

The chain employs TRBV10-3 and TRBJ1-6; D call uncertain. This CDR3 has 14 amino acids. V lost 11 bases and J lost 0, with 11 bases in between. Germline lookup yields CDR1 ENHRY and CDR2 SYGVKD. The CDR3, as DNA: TGTGCCTCGACCCGCGACTCCTATAATTCACCCCTCCACTTT. Its protein is CASTRDSYNSPLHF.

The chain employs TRBV5-1 and TRBJ2-7; maybe TRBD2 (6 bases). Trimming took 0 bases from V and 0 from J, leaving 10 bases between them. This CDR3 is built from 15 residues. In germline, CDR1 is SGHRS, CDR2 YFSETQ. The CDR3 coding sequence is TGCGCCAGCAGCTTGGTGGCCGGGAGCTCCTACGAGCAGTACTTC. This sequence encodes CASSLVAGSSYEQYF. Complete variable domain (other parts from reference TRBV5-1 and TRBJ2-7): KAGVTQTPRYLIKTRGQQVTLSCSPISGHRSVSWYQQTPGQGLQFLFEYFSETQRNKGNFPGRFSGRQFSNSRSEMNVSTLELGDSALYLCASSLVAGSSYEQYFGPGTRLTVT.

This clone was observed a few times. V is TRBV30 and J is TRBJ1-2; D unclear. CDR3 length: 13 amino acids. Germline CDR1 GTSNPN, CDR2 SVGIG (reference sequence). Trimming removed 2 bases at V and 7 bases at J, with 14 bases between. The CDR3 here is CAWSKGFSAGYTF. The CDR3 nucleotides are TGTGCCTGGAGTAAGGGATTCAGCGCTGGCTACACCTTC.

V and J are TRBV7-2 and TRBJ1-4, with D perhaps matching TRBD1 (5 bases). CDR1 and CDR2 from the germline V gene are SGHTA and FQGNSA. CDR3 size: 15 residues. V lost 6 bases, J lost 0 bases, and 11 bases lay in between. The CDR3, as DNA: TGTGCCAGCAGTCCAAGAGGGGCAACTAATGAAAAACTGTTTTTT. This sequence encodes CASSPRGATNEKLFF. Combining the CDR3 with reference TRBV7-2 and TRBJ1-4 gives the whole variable domain GAGVSQSPSNKVTEKGKDVELRCDPISGHTALYWYRQSLGQGLEFLIYFQGNSAPDKSGLPSDRFSAERTGGSVSTLTIQRTQQEDSAVYLCASSPRGATNEKLFFGSGTQLSVL.

V is TRBV15 and J is TRBJ1-1; D gene uncertain. The CDR3 contains 11 residues. Germline values: CDR1 LNHNV, CDR2 YYDKDF (reference sequence). The V and J ends lost 5 bases and 6 bases respectively, with 7 bases between them. CDR3 amino acids: CATSGVAEAFF. The CDR3 region has the DNA TGTGCCACCAGCGGAGTGGCTGAAGCTTTCTTT.

This clone has a single count. The chain links TRBV4-2 to TRBJ2-5; 11 bases are shared with TRBD2. With 4 bases clipped from V and 2 bases from J, the junction kept 3 bases outside the gene matches. Per the germline V gene, CDR1 is LGHNA and CDR2 is YNFKEQ. The length of the CDR3 is 15 residues. CDR3 DNA sequence: TGTGCCAGCAGCCCGGGACTAGCGGAACAAGAGACCCAGTACTTC. This sequence encodes CASSPGLAEQETQYF.

This rearrangement joins TRBV28 to TRBJ1-2, with 8 bases identical to TRBD1. The CDR3 has 15 amino acids. Trimming at V came to 11 bases and at J to 4 bases, leaving 15 bases not matched to a gene. Looked up from germline, CDR1 is MDHEN and CDR2 is SYDVKM. Here the CDR3 reads CAASSGGSRPYGYTF. The CDR3 DNA sequence: TGTGCCGCATCGTCAGGGGGCTCGAGGCCCTATGGCTACACCTTC.

The chain recombines TRBV28 with TRBJ1-5; 8 nucleotides line up with TRBD1. The CDR3 is made up of 14 amino acids. J gave up 5 bases and V 5 bases, and 5 bases lay outside the gene matches. Germline V CDR1 and CDR2: MDHEN, SYDVKM. The CDR3 DNA follows: TGTGCCAGCAGTGAGACAGGGGCGTATCAGCCCCAGCATTTT. Its translation is CASSETGAYQPQHF.

This chain uses TRBV6-6 with TRBJ2-1; a possible D gene is TRBD1 (5 bases). The CDR3 is 12 residues long. In germline, CDR1 is MNHNY, CDR2 SVGAGI (reference sequence). V was trimmed by 6 bases and J by 8 bases, leaving 11 bases between them. The CDR3 loop is CASRGDSYEQFF. The CDR3 nucleotides are TGTGCCAGCAGAGGAGACAGTTATGAGCAGTTCTTC.

This clone was found once. The chain joins TRBV2 to TRBJ2-7; possibly TRBD1 for D (5 bases). Trimming shortened V by 4 bases and J by 2 bases, and 12 bases separated the two germline ends. The germline CDR1 and CDR2 sequences are SNHLY and FYNNEI. This CDR3 spans 14 amino acids. In DNA form, the CDR3 reads TGTGCCAGCAGTGGGCAGGGTGGGCCCTACGAGCAGTACTTC. Residues: CASSGQGGPYEQYF.